Listed below are T cell receptor beta chains from one sample, sequenced in a study of T-cell reconstitution after alpha-beta-depleted transplantation in children. In TCRdb, the PCR reads were re-called with MiXCR into one record per CDR3 protein. The repertoire has 330,000 or so distinct CDR3 sequences, over 9% of them found once; the top ten carry 2% to 2.5%. This specimen was PBMCs from the stem cell graft donor, taken from the stem cell graft. Every receptor here comes from a human donor who donated a stem cell graft to a child with acute lymphoblastic leukemia. Each CDR3 is given without its conserved first and last residue.

v_call,j_call,cdr3_aa
TRBV7-9,TRBJ2-3,ASSQAPSGSTDTQY
TRBV29-1,TRBJ2-2,SAAGLAATGELF
TRBV11-2,TRBJ2-5,ASSLEKRRGGRVETQY
TRBV27,TRBJ1-2,ASSMGRNYGYT
TRBV7-6,TRBJ2-6,ASSFSWRLENASGANVLT
TRBV7-9,TRBJ2-7,ASSAHRLAGLSMY
TRBV7-9,TRBJ1-1,ASSLVRRLNTEAF
TRBV7-9,TRBJ1-1,ASSLLGNEAF
TRBV15,TRBJ2-3,ATSRDWGSTDTQY
TRBV5-1,TRBJ2-7,ASSLVGLTPNYEQY
TRBV20-1,TRBJ2-3,SARVTGEVADTQY
TRBV12-3/TRBV12-4,TRBJ2-7,ASSPKRDPYEQY
TRBV12-3/TRBV12-4,TRBJ1-2,ASRNTGSFYGYT
TRBV7-2,TRBJ2-5,ASSLGGTRGETQY
TRBV5-6,TRBJ1-4,ASSLRWTDATNEKLF
TRBV18,TRBJ2-7,ASSHGTSGRRGPSYEQY
TRBV7-2,TRBJ1-5,ASSNDRGNQPQH
TRBV3-1,TRBJ1-3,ASSQVHSGNTIY
TRBV13,TRBJ2-2,ASSLGPTLSTGTGELF
TRBV5-1,TRBJ2-1,ASSLWGQSLYNEQF
TRBV2,TRBJ1-2,ASSGQGSRA
TRBV2,TRBJ2-7,ASSGRTGNYEQY
TRBV7-9,TRBJ1-5,ASSLVGAQGVDQPQH
TRBV6-1,TRBJ2-1,ASESRLAETDEQF
TRBV29-1,TRBJ2-7,SVEGSGASYEQY
TRBV28,TRBJ1-5,ASSTGQGAGQPQH
TRBV11-1,TRBJ2-5,ASSSNSVLDGQETQY
TRBV28,TRBJ2-7,ASTWDNSYEQY
TRBV5-1,TRBJ1-1,ASSVTVGSTEAF
TRBV5-1,TRBJ2-1,ASSWTGSNEQF
TRBV7-9,TRBJ2-1,ASSLLTSAHNEQF
TRBV29-1,TRBJ2-7,SVASGAYEQY
TRBV27,TRBJ2-4,ASNPSGTRSELAKNIQY
TRBV11-2,TRBJ2-1,ASSSLQGEGYGEQF
TRBV28,TRBJ1-5,ASAFGAHQPQH
TRBV6-4,TRBJ1-5,ASSHKDRASDYSNQPQH
TRBV25-1,TRBJ1-2,ASSDTGHNYGYT
TRBV5-1,TRBJ1-5,ASSLSGGTNQPQH
TRBV5-1,TRBJ2-1,ASSLERGRGARRDEQF
TRBV7-6,TRBJ2-7,ASSIGGVYEQY
TRBV7-9,TRBJ2-1,ASSLALASANEQF
TRBV28,TRBJ1-5,ASSWAGQGSNQPQH
TRBV10-3,TRBJ2-1,AISRVENEQF
TRBV2,TRBJ2-1,ASSAGGLGEQF
TRBV6-5,TRBJ2-3,ASINRGGASTDTQY
TRBV11-2,TRBJ2-3,ASSPGRTDTQY
TRBV5-1,TRBJ2-5,ASRSRLRDQETQY
TRBV7-8,TRBJ2-1,ASSLDRLAGPYNEQF
TRBV30,TRBJ2-2,AWGRSGPGELF
TRBV9,TRBJ2-1,ASRTGTSGRKF
TRBV20-1,TRBJ1-5,SAKSRAGYHNQPQH
TRBV5-1,TRBJ2-5,ASSVGTGGKETQY
TRBV15,TRBJ2-5,ATSRDSSGETQY
TRBV12-3/TRBV12-4,TRBJ2-1,ASSISGGVNEQF
TRBV25-1,TRBJ2-1,ASSTTHRSSYNEQF
TRBV19,TRBJ1-2,ASIPGTVNFEGYT
TRBV10-3,TRBJ2-1,ATLGGGGNEQF